This record covers a single TCR beta chain. Its antigen is as yet unknown. The data were taken from a study of CXCR3-negative and CXCR3-positive naive CD8 T cells. Points from the study as a whole: More hydrophobic TRB CDR3s were found in CXCR3-positive naive cells than in CXCR3-negative naive cells.

It was by 5' RACE with UMI labels that the TRB cDNA libraries were prepared. TCRdb reanalyzed the 5' RACE reads and collapses them to one entry per CDR3 protein, without DNA. This table holds 130,000 to 150,000 distinct CDR3 sequences. The CDR3 spans 14 residues. In germline, CDR1 is LGHNA, CDR2 YSLEER. The chain has TRBV4-3 and TRBJ2-3. The sample was naive CXCR3+ CD8+ T cells from blood. Noted subset: CD45RO-CCR7+CD27+CD95- naive CD8+ T cells expressing CXCR3 (TNR3+). The origin of this receptor is a human donor in good health. Some clones in this sample may be carry-over from other donors' samples. Here the CDR3 reads CASSQDSGIDTQYF.